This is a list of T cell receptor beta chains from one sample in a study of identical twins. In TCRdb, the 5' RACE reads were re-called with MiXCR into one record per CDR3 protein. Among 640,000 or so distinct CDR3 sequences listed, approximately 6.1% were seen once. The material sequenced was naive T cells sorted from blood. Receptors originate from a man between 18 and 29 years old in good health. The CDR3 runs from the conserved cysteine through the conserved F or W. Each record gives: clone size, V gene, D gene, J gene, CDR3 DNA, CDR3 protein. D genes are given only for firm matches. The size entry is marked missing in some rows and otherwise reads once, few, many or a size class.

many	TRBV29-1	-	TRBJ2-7	TGCAGCGTGACAGATTACGGCGAGCAGTACTTC	CSVTDYGEQYF
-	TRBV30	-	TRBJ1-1	TGTGCCTGGAGCTCCGGGGCAGGGTACACTGAAGCTTTCTTT	CAWSSGAGYTEAFF
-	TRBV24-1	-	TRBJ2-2	TGTGCCACCGGGAGGAACACCGGGGAGCTGTTTTTT	CATGRNTGELFF
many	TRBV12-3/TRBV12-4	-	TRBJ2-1	TGTGCCAGCAGCCCGTCGGACCCTAGCCCGGGCAATGAGCAGTTCTTC	CASSPSDPSPGNEQFF
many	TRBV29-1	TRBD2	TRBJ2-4	TGCAGCGTTGAGCGGGAGGGCAAAAACATTCAGTACTTC	CSVEREGKNIQYF
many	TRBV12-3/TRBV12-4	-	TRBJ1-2	TGTGCCAGCAGTTTACGGCGGGCACATGGCTACACCTTC	CASSLRRAHGYTF
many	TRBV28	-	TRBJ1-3	TGTGCCAGCAGGACCGGGTATAACTCTGGAAACACCATATATTTT	CASRTGYNSGNTIYF
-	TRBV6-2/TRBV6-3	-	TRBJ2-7	TGTGCCAGCAGTCAAGGAGGAAGGGGACATCCCTGGGCGCAGTACTTC	CASSQGGRGHPWAQYF
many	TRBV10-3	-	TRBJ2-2	TGTGCCATCGGAGCGAACACCGGGGAGCTGTTTTTT	CAIGANTGELFF
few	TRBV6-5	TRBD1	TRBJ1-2	TGTGCCAGCAGTTACTCGGTACAGGGGGCGGATGGCTACACCTTC	CASSYSVQGADGYTF
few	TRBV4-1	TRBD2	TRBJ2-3	TGCGCCAGCAGCCAGGGCGGACTAGCGGGAGTGTCAGATACGCAGTATTTT	CASSQGGLAGVSDTQYF
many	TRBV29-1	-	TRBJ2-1	TGCAGCGTTGATTCAGGGTATGAGCAGTTCTTC	CSVDSGYEQFF
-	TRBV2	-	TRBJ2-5	TGTGCCAGCAGTGAAGCGCTTCCGGCGGAGACCCAGTACTTC	CASSEALPAETQYF
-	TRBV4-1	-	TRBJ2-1	TGCGCCAGCAGCCCCGAAGAGGTAGGGTCGAATGAGCAGTTCTTC	CASSPEEVGSNEQFF
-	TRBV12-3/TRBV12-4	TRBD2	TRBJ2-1	TGTGCCAGCAGCGAGCCGGGACTAGAAGAATACAATGAGCAGTTCTTC	CASSEPGLEEYNEQFF
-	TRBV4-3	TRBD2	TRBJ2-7	TGCGCCAGCAGCCAAGGACTAGCGGGAGGGAACGAGCAGTACTTC	CASSQGLAGGNEQYF
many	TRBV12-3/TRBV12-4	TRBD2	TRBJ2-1	TGTGCCAGCAGTCCGGGCAGGGGAGATAGCGGGAGCGGTAATGAGCAGTTCTTC	CASSPGRGDSGSGNEQFF
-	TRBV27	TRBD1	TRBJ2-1	TGTGCCAGCAGTTTAGGACAGGGGCACAATGAGCAGTTCTTC	CASSLGQGHNEQFF
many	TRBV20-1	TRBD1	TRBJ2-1	TGCAGTGCTAGAGTCAACTCGGGACAGACGGATGAGCAGTTCTTC	CSARVNSGQTDEQFF
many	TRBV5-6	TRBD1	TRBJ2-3	TGTGCCAGCAGCCTGGACAGGGGGCGTCGGTCAGATACGCAGTATTTT	CASSLDRGRRSDTQYF
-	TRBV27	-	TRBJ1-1	TGTGCCAGCAGTACCCCGACAGGCGCTGAAGCTTTCTTT	CASSTPTGAEAFF
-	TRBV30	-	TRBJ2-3	TGTGCCTGGTCTCAACTTAGGACCCTCAGGACAGATACGCAGTATTTT	CAWSQLRTLRTDTQYF
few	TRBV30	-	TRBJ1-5	TGTGCCTGGAGTCCCGGGGCCAGTCAGCCCCAGCATTTT	CAWSPGASQPQHF
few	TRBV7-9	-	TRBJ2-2	TGTGCCGGCAATAGCGGGAACACCGGGGAGCTGTTTTTT	CAGNSGNTGELFF
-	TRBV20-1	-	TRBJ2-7	TGCAGTGCTCATATGACTAGTGTCGAGCAGTACTTC	CSAHMTSVEQYF
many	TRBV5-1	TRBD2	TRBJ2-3	TGCGCCAGCAGCTTGGCTGGCGGGGGAAGCACAGATACGCAGTATTTT	CASSLAGGGSTDTQYF
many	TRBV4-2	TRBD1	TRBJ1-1	TGTGCCAGCAGCCAAGATGCGACAGGGACCACTGAAGCTTTCTTT	CASSQDATGTTEAFF
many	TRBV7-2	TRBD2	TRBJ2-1	TGTGCCAGCAGCCGTACTAGCGGGAGGGCCTACAATGAGCAGTTCTTC	CASSRTSGRAYNEQFF
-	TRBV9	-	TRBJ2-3	TGTGCCAGCAGCGGCACAGGGGGAGGTAGCGGGACCCATTACACAGATACGCAGTATTTT	CASSGTGGGSGTHYTDTQYF
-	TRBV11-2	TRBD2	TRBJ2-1	TGTGCCAGCAGCACCCAAACACCGGGACTAGCGGGAATGGGCCATGAGCAGTTCTTC	CASSTQTPGLAGMGHEQFF
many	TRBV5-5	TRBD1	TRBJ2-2	TGTGCCAGCACCATTACACCAGGACAGGGGAACACCGGGGAGCTGTTTTTT	CASTITPGQGNTGELFF
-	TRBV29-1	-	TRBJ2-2	TGCAGCGTTGACACAGGAAACACCGGGGAGCTGTTTTTT	CSVDTGNTGELFF
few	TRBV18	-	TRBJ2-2	TGTGCCAGCTCGCGAGGATACACCGGGGAGCTGTTTTTT	CASSRGYTGELFF
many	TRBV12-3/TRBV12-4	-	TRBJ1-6	TGTGCCAGCAGTTTAGGGGGGAATTCACCCCTCCACTTT	CASSLGGNSPLHF
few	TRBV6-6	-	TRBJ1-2	TGTGCCAGCATTAAAACAGGGACCGGCTACACCTTC	CASIKTGTGYTF
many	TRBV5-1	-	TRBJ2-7	TGCGCCAGCAGCTTCCAGAACTACGAGCAGTACTTC	CASSFQNYEQYF
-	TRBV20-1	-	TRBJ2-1	TGCAGTGCTAGAGGAGGGGGAGATGAGCAGTTCTTC	CSARGGGDEQFF
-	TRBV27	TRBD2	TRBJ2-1	TGTGCCAGCAGTTTAGACGGGGGAGGGAACTACAATGAGCAGTTCTTC	CASSLDGGGNYNEQFF
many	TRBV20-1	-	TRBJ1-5	TGCAGTGTCAGACTAAACAATCAGCCCCAGCATTTT	CSVRLNNQPQHF
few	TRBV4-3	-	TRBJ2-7	TGCGCCAGCAGCCCAAATATGGGGTACGAGCAGTACTTC	CASSPNMGYEQYF
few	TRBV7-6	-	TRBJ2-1	TGTGCCAGCAGCTGGCCCCCCGAAGGTGGCGAGCAGTTCTTC	CASSWPPEGGEQFF
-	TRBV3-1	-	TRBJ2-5	TGTGCCAGCACCCTTTCTGTGGAAGAGACCCAGTACTTC	CASTLSVEETQYF
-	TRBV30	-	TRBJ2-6	TGTGCCTGGAGTGTACGCCAGACTACTGGGGCCAACGTCCTGACTTTC	CAWSVRQTTGANVLTF